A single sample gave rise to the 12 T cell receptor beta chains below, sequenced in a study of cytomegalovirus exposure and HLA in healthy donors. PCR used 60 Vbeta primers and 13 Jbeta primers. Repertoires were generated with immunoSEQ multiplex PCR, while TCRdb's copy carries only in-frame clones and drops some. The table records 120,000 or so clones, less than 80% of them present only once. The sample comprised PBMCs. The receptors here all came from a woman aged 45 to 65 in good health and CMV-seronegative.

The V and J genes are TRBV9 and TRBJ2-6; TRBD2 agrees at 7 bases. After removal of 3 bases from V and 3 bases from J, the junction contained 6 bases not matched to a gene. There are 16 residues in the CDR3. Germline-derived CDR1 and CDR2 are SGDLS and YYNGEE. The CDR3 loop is CASSAGGESGANVLTF. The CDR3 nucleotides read TGTGCCAGCAGCGCGGGGGGAGAAAGTGGGGCCAACGTCCTGACTTTC.

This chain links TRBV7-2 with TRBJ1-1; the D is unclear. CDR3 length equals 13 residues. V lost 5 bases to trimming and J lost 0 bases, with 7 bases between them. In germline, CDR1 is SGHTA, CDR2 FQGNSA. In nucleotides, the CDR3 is TGTGCCAGCAGCCCAGACTTGAACACTGAAGCTTTCTTT. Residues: CASSPDLNTEAFF.

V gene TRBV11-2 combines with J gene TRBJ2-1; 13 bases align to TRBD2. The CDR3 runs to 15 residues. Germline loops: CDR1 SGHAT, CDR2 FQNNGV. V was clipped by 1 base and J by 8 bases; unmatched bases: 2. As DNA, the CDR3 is TGTGCCAGCAGCTTAGTCGGACTAGCGGGGGATGAGCAGTTCTTC. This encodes CASSLVGLAGDEQFF.

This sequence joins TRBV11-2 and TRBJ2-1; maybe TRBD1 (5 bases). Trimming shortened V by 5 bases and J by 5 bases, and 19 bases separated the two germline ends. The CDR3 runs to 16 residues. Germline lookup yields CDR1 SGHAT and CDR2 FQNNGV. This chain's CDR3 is CASSEALQVVHNEQFF. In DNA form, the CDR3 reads TGTGCCAGCAGCGAAGCCCTACAGGTTGTCCACAATGAGCAGTTCTTC. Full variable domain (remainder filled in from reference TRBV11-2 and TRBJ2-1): EAGVAQSPRYKIIEKRQSVAFWCNPISGHATLYWYQQILGQGPKLLIQFQNNGVVDDSQLPKDRFSAERLKGVDSTLKIQPAKLEDSAVYLCASSEALQVVHNEQFFGPGTRLTVL.

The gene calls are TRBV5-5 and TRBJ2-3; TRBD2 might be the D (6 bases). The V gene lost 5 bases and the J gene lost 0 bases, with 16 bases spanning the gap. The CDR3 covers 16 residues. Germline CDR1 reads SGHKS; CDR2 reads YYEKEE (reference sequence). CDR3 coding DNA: TGTGCCAGCAGGCCCGAACTAGGGACTAGCACAGATACGCAGTATTTT. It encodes CASRPELGTSTDTQYF.

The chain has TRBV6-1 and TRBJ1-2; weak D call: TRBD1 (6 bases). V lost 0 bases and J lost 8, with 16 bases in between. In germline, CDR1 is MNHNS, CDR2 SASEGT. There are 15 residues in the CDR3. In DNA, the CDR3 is TGTGCCAGCAGTGAAGCGCTACAGGGCGAGAACGGCTACACCTTC. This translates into CASSEALQGENGYTF.

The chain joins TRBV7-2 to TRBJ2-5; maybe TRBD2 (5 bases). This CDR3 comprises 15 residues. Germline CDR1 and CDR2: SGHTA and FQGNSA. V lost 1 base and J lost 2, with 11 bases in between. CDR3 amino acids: CASSLGRRVQETQYF. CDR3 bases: TGTGCCAGCAGCTTAGGGAGGCGGGTACAAGAGACCCAGTACTTC.

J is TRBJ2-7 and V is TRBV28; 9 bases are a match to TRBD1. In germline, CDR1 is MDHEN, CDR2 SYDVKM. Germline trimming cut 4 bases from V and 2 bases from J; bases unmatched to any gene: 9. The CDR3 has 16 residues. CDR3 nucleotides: TGTGCCAGCAGTTCCCCCGGGACAGGGCTACCCTACGAGCAGTACTTC. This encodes CASSSPGTGLPYEQYF.

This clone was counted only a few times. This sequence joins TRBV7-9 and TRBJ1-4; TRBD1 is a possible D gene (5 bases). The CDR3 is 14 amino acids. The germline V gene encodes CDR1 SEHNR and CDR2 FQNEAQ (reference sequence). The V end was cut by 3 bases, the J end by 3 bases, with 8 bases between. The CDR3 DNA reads TGTGCCAGCAGCTTGGGGGGGGCTAATGAAAAACTGTTTTTT. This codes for CASSLGGANEKLFF.

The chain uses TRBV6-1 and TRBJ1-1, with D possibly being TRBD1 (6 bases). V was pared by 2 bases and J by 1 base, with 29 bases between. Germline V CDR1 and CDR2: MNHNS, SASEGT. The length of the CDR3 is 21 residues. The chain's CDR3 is CASSEINGETAENRENTEAFF. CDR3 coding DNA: TGTGCCAGCAGTGAAATTAACGGGGAGACAGCAGAGAACAGGGAGAACACTGAAGCTTTCTTT.

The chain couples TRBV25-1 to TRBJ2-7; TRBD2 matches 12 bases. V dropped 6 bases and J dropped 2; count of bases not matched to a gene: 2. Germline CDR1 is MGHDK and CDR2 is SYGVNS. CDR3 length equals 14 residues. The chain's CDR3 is CASRASGRAYEQYF. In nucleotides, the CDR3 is TGTGCCAGCAGAGCTAGCGGGAGGGCCTACGAGCAGTACTTC.

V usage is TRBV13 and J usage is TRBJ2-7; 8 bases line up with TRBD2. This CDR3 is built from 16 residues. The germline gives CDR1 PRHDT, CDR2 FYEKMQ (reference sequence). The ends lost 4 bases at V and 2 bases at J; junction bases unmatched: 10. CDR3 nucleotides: TGTGCCAGCAGCTCCGTGGTCACTAGCGGACCCTACGAGCAGTACTTC. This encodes CASSSVVTSGPYEQYF.